The 25 T cell receptor beta chains below come from one sample, sequenced in a study of beta chain features in type 1 diabetes. Expressed TCRB transcripts were sequenced because the isolated RNA had all been reverse transcribed beforehand. Assay: immunoSEQ multiplex PCR; the TCRdb copy retains only in-frame clones and omits some. The sample records under 500,000 clones, about 32% being singletons. The sequencing sample was made of naive CD4+ T cells from blood. All receptors come from a young man in good health.

This clone was counted only a few times. The V call is TRBV20-1, the J call TRBJ2-1; unclear D gene. Germline CDR1 and CDR2: DFQATT and SNEGSKA (reference sequence). The V and J ends lost 3 bases and 9 bases respectively, with 6 bases between them. The CDR3 has 10 amino acids. CDR3 region: CSASYPEQFF. The CDR3 DNA follows: TGCAGTGCTAGTTACCCTGAGCAGTTCTTC.

The gene calls are TRBV6-6 and TRBJ2-7; 7 nucleotides align to TRBD1. With 5 bases clipped from V and 6 bases from J, the junction kept 10 bases outside the gene matches. There are 14 residues in the CDR3. CDR1 is MNHNY, CDR2 SVGAGI, per germline (reference sequence). The chain's CDR3 is CASSTPTGFGEQYF. The CDR3 DNA follows: TGTGCCAGCAGTACCCCGACAGGGTTCGGCGAGCAGTACTTC.

CDR3 sequence: CSGGTSRSTGELFF. CDR3 sequence (DNA): TGCAGCGGAGGGACTAGTCGATCCACCGGGGAGCTGTTTTTT. J is TRBJ2-2 and V is TRBV29-1; TRBD2 matches at 8 bases. J was trimmed by 4 bases and V by 7 bases; bases with no gene match: 8. Germline assignment: CDR1 SQVTM and CDR2 ANQGSEA. The CDR3 is made up of 14 amino acids.

This chain connects TRBV28 to TRBJ2-5, with D unresolved. The V end lost 5 bases, the J end lost 7 bases, and 11 bases lay between the germline ends. Germline V gene data show CDR1 as MDHEN and CDR2 as SYDVKM. The CDR3 extends over 12 amino acids. The DNA of the CDR3 is TGTGCCAGCAGTAGACCCGCGGCGACCCAGTACTTC. Amino acids: CASSRPAATQYF.

The chain joins TRBV5-1 to TRBJ2-2; D might be TRBD1 (6 bases). Trimming pared 2 bases from V and 0 bases from J, leaving 14 bases between. The CDR3 extends over 17 amino acids. Germline CDR1 is SGHRS and CDR2 is YFSETQ. The CDR3 protein is CASSFLTGTTNTGELFF. CDR3 sequence (DNA): TGCGCCAGCAGCTTTCTCACGGGGACAACGAACACCGGGGAGCTGTTTTTT.

This clone was seen only a few times. The V call is TRBV15, the J call TRBJ2-3; 8 nucleotides match TRBD2. The CDR3 covers 16 residues. V lost 4 bases, J lost 2 bases, and 8 bases stayed unmatched. CDR1 is LNHNV and CDR2 is YYDKDF in the germline V gene (reference sequence). The chain's CDR3 is CATSKPTGRATDTQYF. CDR3 in DNA: TGTGCCACCAGCAAACCGACCGGGAGGGCCACAGATACGCAGTATTTT.

This clone was counted only a few times. The chain joins TRBV28 to TRBJ1-2; D unclear. Germline V lookup: CDR1 MDHEN, CDR2 SYDVKM. V was shortened by 10 bases and J by 0 bases, with 9 bases between the two germline ends. CDR3 length: 12 residues. The CDR3 nucleotides read TGTGCCATCATAGATTCTAACTATGGCTACACCTTC. It is translated as CAIIDSNYGYTF.

This clone came up a few times. The chain uses TRBV29-1 and TRBJ1-1, with D hard to call. V was cut by 5 bases and J by 0 bases, with 7 bases left in between. The V gene's germline CDR1 is SQVTM and CDR2 ANQGSEA. There are 12 residues in the CDR3. The CDR3, as DNA: TGCAGCGTTCAGACCATGAACACTGAAGCTTTCTTT. This encodes CSVQTMNTEAFF.

The chain carries TRBV29-1 and TRBJ1-2; D gene ambiguous. Germline CDR1 SQVTM, CDR2 ANQGSEA. The CDR3 totals 14 residues. With 0 bases removed from V and 4 bases from J, the gap between germline ends came to 12 bases. CDR3 DNA: TGCAGCGTTGAAGATCAGGTCCGCGGCTATGGCTACACCTTC. Amino acids: CSVEDQVRGYGYTF.

This clone was detected a few times. The rearrangement joins TRBV7-2 to TRBJ1-4, with a weak D call TRBD1 (6 bases). This CDR3 spans 14 amino acids. Germline V lookup: CDR1 SGHTA, CDR2 FQGNSA. The germline V and J ends were trimmed by 3 bases and 8 bases, with 13 bases remaining between them. The CDR3 DNA sequence: TGTGCCAGCAGCTTCGGCGGGGGCCGGGAAAAACTGTTTTTT. It specifies CASSFGGGREKLFF.

This clone was found a few times. V gene TRBV30 combines with J gene TRBJ2-7; D uncertain. Trimming cost V 0 bases and J 2 bases, with 5 bases left between them. The CDR3 spans 12 residues. Germline V lookup: CDR1 GTSNPN, CDR2 SVGIG (reference sequence). In DNA, the CDR3 is TGTGCCTGGAGTGTTGGAACCTACGAGCAGTACTTC. This translates into CAWSVGTYEQYF.

This clone was counted between two and nine times. V usage is TRBV30 and J usage is TRBJ1-1; D is undetermined. The CDR3 extends over 14 amino acids. CDR1 and CDR2 (germline): GTSNPN, SVGIG (reference sequence). V lost 0 bases to trimming and J lost 0 bases, with 8 bases between them. The CDR3 DNA reads as TGTGCCTGGAGTGTATTGTTCATGAACACTGAAGCTTTCTTT. Amino acid sequence: CAWSVLFMNTEAFF.

There are a few counts of this clone. Other DNA sequences in this sample translate to the same CDR3. Here the CDR3 DNA reads TGTGCCAGCAGCCTCAGAGAGACCCAGTACTTC. Translated: CASSLRETQYF. V usage is TRBV11-2 and J usage is TRBJ2-5; no definite D call. Trimming removed 5 bases at V and 4 bases at J, with 5 bases between. CDR3 length: 11 amino acids. Germline CDR1 is SGHAT and CDR2 is FQNNGV.

This clone showed up just a few times. The sample contains more than one DNA sequence encoding this CDR3. The chain combines TRBV5-1 with TRBJ2-5, with TRBD1 identical over 10 bases. The J segment lost 3 bases and the V segment lost 4 bases, leaving 3 bases of the junction unmatched. Looked up from germline, CDR1 is SGHRS and CDR2 is YFSETQ. The CDR3 covers 14 residues. This CDR3 is CASSLGTGEETQYF. The CDR3 nucleotides are TGCGCCAGCAGCCTAGGGACAGGGGAAGAGACCCAGTACTTC.

This clone turned up a few times. The chain carries TRBV28 and TRBJ2-5; 13 bases are shared with TRBD2. Germline V CDR1 and CDR2: MDHEN, SYDVKM. The V gene end was trimmed by 8 bases and the J gene end by 3 bases; junction bases not matched to a gene: 6. This CDR3 is 15 amino acids long. CDR3 protein: CASRTSGRAEETQYF. DNA for the CDR3: TGTGCCAGCCGTACTAGCGGGAGGGCCGAAGAGACCCAGTACTTC.

This clone was seen a few times. This sequence joins TRBV30 and TRBJ2-1, with a tentative D call TRBD1 (5 bases). The V gene's germline CDR1 is GTSNPN and CDR2 SVGIG (reference sequence). CDR3 length: 13 amino acids. V was cut by 0 bases and J by 7 bases, with 10 bases left in between. CDR3 nucleotides: TGTGCCTGGAGTGTACGGTCAGGGAATGAGCAGTTCTTC. This gives the protein CAWSVRSGNEQFF.

This chain joins TRBV6-5 and TRBJ2-7, with 13 bases identical to TRBD2. After removal of 7 bases from V and 7 bases from J, the junction contained 10 bases not matched to a gene. The CDR3 is 15 amino acids. CDR1 and CDR2 (germline): MNHEY, SVGAGI. The CDR3: CASISGLAGVGEQYF. The CDR3 bases are TGTGCCAGCATCTCCGGACTAGCGGGAGTGGGTGAGCAGTACTTC.

The sample holds a few counts of this clone. The chain employs TRBV7-2 and TRBJ2-1, with a possible D match to TRBD1 (7 bases). Germline V gene lookup returns CDR1 SGHTA and CDR2 FQGNSA. Deletions cut 1 base from V and 6 bases from J, with 13 bases between. This CDR3 has 15 amino acids. The CDR3 spells CASSLGLRDSNEQFF. The CDR3 DNA sequence: TGTGCCAGCAGCTTAGGTTTGCGGGACAGCAATGAGCAGTTCTTC.

This chain uses TRBV28 with TRBJ2-6; no clear D. Trimming removed 6 bases at V and 1 base at J, with 7 bases between. The CDR3 sequence is 14 residues long. Germline CDR1 is MDHEN and CDR2 is SYDVKM. The CDR3 spells CASRGRSGANVLTF. The CDR3 region has the DNA TGTGCCAGCAGGGGAAGGTCTGGGGCCAACGTCCTGACTTTC.

This sequence joins TRBV2 and TRBJ1-3; D is uncertain. The CDR3 totals 15 residues. Germline CDR1 reads SNHLY; CDR2 reads FYNNEI. Trimming shortened V by 1 base and J by 0 bases, and 7 bases separated the two germline ends. The CDR3 DNA follows: TGTGCCAGCAGTGAAGTCGCTTACTCTGGAAACACCATATATTTT. Translation gives CASSEVAYSGNTIYF.

A few counts support this clone. This rearrangement joins TRBV29-1 to TRBJ2-2, with TRBD2 matching 12 bases. The CDR3 is 14 amino acids. The germline gives CDR1 SQVTM, CDR2 ANQGSEA. Trimming cost V 7 bases and J 5 bases; bases outside gene matches: 5. The CDR3, as DNA: TGCAGCGGAGGACTAGCGGGAAATACCGGGGAGCTGTTTTTT. Translation gives CSGGLAGNTGELFF.

The rearrangement links TRBV6-1 to TRBJ1-5, with 7 bases lining up with TRBD1. The CDR3 has 15 amino acids. The V segment lost 0 bases and the J segment 6 bases; nucleotides outside the gene matches: 5. In germline, CDR1 is MNHNS, CDR2 SASEGT. CDR3 nucleotides: TGTGCCAGCAGTGAAGCACAGGGGAGGGGTCAGCCCCAGCATTTT. This encodes CASSEAQGRGQPQHF.

The CDR3 region has the DNA TGTGCCAGCAGTGGCCTTTACTCTGGAAACACCATATATTTT. This codes for CASSGLYSGNTIYF. J is TRBJ1-3 and V is TRBV6-5; D is undetermined. V dropped 5 bases and J dropped 0 bases, with 8 bases sitting between them. This CDR3 comprises 14 residues. Germline V gives CDR1 MNHEY, CDR2 SVGAGI.

This clone was observed a few times. The chain links TRBV4-3 to TRBJ2-3, with unresolved D. The CDR3 consists of 13 residues. Germline CDR1 reads LGHNA; CDR2 reads YSLEER. Trimming removed 0 bases from V and 8 bases from J, with 9 bases in between. The CDR3 sequence is CASSQDLRATQYF. The CDR3 DNA follows: TGCGCCAGCAGCCAAGATCTAAGGGCTACGCAGTATTTT.

V and J are TRBV9 and TRBJ2-1; 10 nucleotides agree with TRBD2. Trimming removed 2 bases from V and 8 bases from J; junction bases left unmatched: 7. The CDR3 loop spans 15 amino acids. Germline V gene lookup returns CDR1 SGDLS and CDR2 YYNGEE. CDR3 sequence reads: CASSVASGSGDEQFF. The CDR3 bases are TGTGCCAGCAGCGTGGCTAGCGGGAGTGGGGATGAGCAGTTCTTC.